This TCR beta chain was sequenced during a study of Ad26.COV2.S vaccination and SARS-CoV-2 variants. Assay used: immunoSEQ multiplex PCR; TCRdb lists only in-frame clones, some missing. The sample consists of just over 350,000 clones, approximately 90% of them appearing once. Broader study findings: Across vaccine and placebo recipients, the breadth of non-spike TCRs was similar. Following vaccination, spike-specific CD8+ and CD4+ T cell responses reportedly exhibited substantial breadth.

The germline V gene has CDR1 SGHRS and CDR2 YFSETQ. The CDR3 is 15 amino acids. The trim removed 4 bases at V and 6 bases at J, leaving 6 bases unmatched. Of note for this clone: Its target is not known.

This TCR was sampled from a human donor who had recovered from COVID-19. V and J are TRBV5-1 and TRBJ2-3; 12 bases fit TRBD1. Specimen: peripheral blood, collected after recovery from COVID-19. This CDR3 is CASSLDGTGGDTQYF. In nucleotides, the CDR3 is TGCGCCAGCAGCCTGGACGGGACAGGGGGCGATACGCAGTATTTT.